The T cell receptor beta chain under discussion was sequenced for a study of CD8 T cells in ankylosing spondylitis. Notes on the study in general: CD8+ disease-linked clones were present at relatively low frequencies in blood. Certain motif variants had earlier been reported in reactive arthritis synovial fluid and blood.

For this clonotype: Its target is unknown.

TCRdb independently ran MiXCR on the 5' RACE reads; one entry per CDR3 protein. Of roughly 91,000 distinct CDR3 sequences listed, roughly 8.3% were seen once; the top ten hold approximately 9.7%. The sample comprised blood, either unsorted or a sorted T cell fraction (not recorded which). This sequence was found in a male donor with ankylosing spondylitis or in good health (not recorded which).

The chain's CDR3 is CASSFWGLAYEQYF. The CDR3 nucleotides read TGTGCCAGCAGCTTTTGGGGGTTGGCCTACGAGCAGTACTTC. The chain carries TRBV5-6 and TRBJ2-7, with D possibly being TRBD1 or TRBD2 (5 bases each). The ends were cut back, 2 bases at V and 2 bases at J, with 11 bases in the middle. The CDR3 is made up of 14 amino acids. From germline, CDR1 is SGHDT and CDR2 YYEEEE.